A selection of T cell receptor beta chains follows, all from one sample in a study of shared clonotypes between healthy human individuals. This table comes from immunoSEQ multiplex PCR, and its TCRdb copy is limited to in-frame clones, with some not included. The sample gives roughly 2.6 million clones, roughly nine tenths of which show up once; over 0.12% is in the top ten. Input material: naive CD4+ T cells sorted from blood. Receptor source: a man between 18 and 29 years old in good health. Each CDR3 is given with its conserved first and last residue. The order of the fields is J gene, D gene, clone size, V gene, CDR3 protein, CDR3 DNA. A D gene is named only where the DNA matches it firmly. Clone size is given for some rows only: seen once, a few or many times, or a class if the clone is expanded.

J: TRBJ2-3; D: TRBD2; size: NA; V: TRBV28; CDR3: CASSSSSGGAGDTQYF; DNA: TGTGCCAGCAGTTCAAGCAGCGGGGGGGCCGGAGATACGCAGTATTTT
J: TRBJ2-7; D: TRBD1; size: few; V: TRBV7-3; CDR3: CASSLGGQGFSYEQYF; DNA: TGTGCCAGCAGCCTGGGAGGACAGGGTTTCTCCTACGAGCAGTACTTC
J: TRBJ1-1; D: NA; size: few; V: TRBV30; CDR3: CAWSNPEAFF; DNA: TGTGCCTGGAGTAATCCCGAAGCTTTCTTT
J: TRBJ2-1; D: NA; size: NA; V: TRBV2; CDR3: CASTRTSYNEQFF; DNA: TGTGCCAGCACCCGTACCTCCTACAATGAGCAGTTCTTC
J: TRBJ2-2; D: TRBD2; size: NA; V: TRBV10-3; CDR3: CAISPSSGGTGELFF; DNA: TGTGCCATCAGTCCCTCTAGCGGGGGCACCGGGGAGCTGTTTTTT
J: TRBJ2-2; D: NA; size: NA; V: TRBV10-3; CDR3: CAISPVSGNTGELFF; DNA: TGTGCCATCAGTCCGGTTAGCGGTAACACCGGGGAGCTGTTTTTT
J: TRBJ1-2; D: NA; size: NA; V: TRBV18; CDR3: CASSREANYGYTF; DNA: TGTGCCAGCTCAAGAGAGGCTAACTATGGCTACACCTTC
J: TRBJ2-7; D: TRBD2; size: NA; V: TRBV5-1; CDR3: CASSSGTSGNGQYF; DNA: TGCGCCAGCAGCTCCGGGACTAGCGGGAACGGGCAGTACTTC
J: TRBJ2-7; D: NA; size: once; V: TRBV28; CDR3: CASTPLGDRNEQYF; DNA: TGTGCCAGCACCCCCCTGGGGGATAGGAACGAGCAGTACTTC
J: TRBJ1-1; D: NA; size: NA; V: TRBV6-1; CDR3: CASSEGRGNAFF; DNA: TGTGCCAGCAGTGAAGGGAGGGGAAACGCTTTCTTT
J: TRBJ2-7; D: TRBD1; size: NA; V: TRBV2; CDR3: CATSLAGQGLYEQYF; DNA: TGTGCCACCTCCCTTGCGGGACAGGGGTTGTACGAGCAGTACTTC
J: TRBJ1-1; D: TRBD1; size: NA; V: TRBV6-5; CDR3: CASSLTGTVGNTEAFF; DNA: TGTGCCAGCAGTTTAACCGGGACAGTGGGGAACACTGAAGCTTTCTTT
J: TRBJ2-1; D: NA; size: NA; V: TRBV6-5; CDR3: CASISHEQFF; DNA: TGTGCCAGCATTAGTCATGAGCAGTTCTTC
J: TRBJ1-3; D: NA; size: NA; V: TRBV19; CDR3: CASTLDGGTYSGNTIYF; DNA: TGTGCCAGTACCTTGGACGGAGGAACTTACTCTGGAAACACCATATATTTT
J: TRBJ1-5; D: NA; size: NA; V: TRBV10-3; CDR3: CAISEGREGNQPQHF; DNA: TGTGCCATCAGTGAGGGCAGGGAGGGCAATCAGCCCCAGCATTTT
J: TRBJ1-5; D: NA; size: NA; V: TRBV5-4; CDR3: CASVGGAVGNQPQHF; DNA: TGTGCCAGCGTGGGGGGGGCAGTGGGCAATCAGCCCCAGCATTTT
J: TRBJ1-2; D: TRBD1; size: NA; V: TRBV18; CDR3: CASSPGQPNYGYTF; DNA: TGTGCCAGCTCACCGGGACAGCCGAACTATGGCTACACCTTC
J: TRBJ2-7; D: NA; size: NA; V: TRBV27; CDR3: CASSSGYIYSYEQYF; DNA: TGTGCCAGCAGTTCCGGGTACATTTACTCCTACGAGCAGTACTTC
J: TRBJ1-4; D: NA; size: NA; V: TRBV6-1; CDR3: CASSEVDLGALFF; DNA: TGTGCCAGCAGTGAAGTGGACCTGGGGGCACTGTTTTTT